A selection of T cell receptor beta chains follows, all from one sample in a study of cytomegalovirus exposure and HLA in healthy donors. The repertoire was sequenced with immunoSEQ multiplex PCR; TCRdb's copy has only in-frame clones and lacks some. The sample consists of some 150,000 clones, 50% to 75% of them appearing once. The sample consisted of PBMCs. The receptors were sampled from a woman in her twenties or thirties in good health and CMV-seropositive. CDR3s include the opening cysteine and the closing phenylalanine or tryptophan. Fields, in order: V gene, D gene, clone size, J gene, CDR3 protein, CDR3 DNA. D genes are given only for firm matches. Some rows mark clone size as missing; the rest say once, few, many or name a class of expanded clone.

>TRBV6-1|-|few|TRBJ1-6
CASSETDRINNSPLHF
TGTGCCAGCAGTGAGACCGACAGGATCAATAATTCACCCCTCCACTTT
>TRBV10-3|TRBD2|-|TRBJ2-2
CAISERGGASGSGELFF
TGTGCCATCAGTGAGCGAGGCGGCGCTAGCGGTTCCGGGGAGCTGTTTTTT
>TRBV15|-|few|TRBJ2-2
CATSRAGLQTGELFF
TGTGCCACCAGCAGAGCCGGCCTACAGACCGGGGAGCTGTTTTTT
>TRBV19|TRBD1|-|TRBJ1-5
CATGQGFQPQHF
TGTGCCACAGGACAGGGATTTCAGCCCCAGCATTTT
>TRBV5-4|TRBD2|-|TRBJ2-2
CASSLIAGNTGELFF
TGTGCCAGCAGCCTGATAGCGGGTAACACCGGGGAGCTGTTTTTT
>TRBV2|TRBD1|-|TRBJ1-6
CASSGTGVNSPLHF
TGTGCCAGCAGTGGAACAGGGGTAAATTCACCCCTCCACTTT
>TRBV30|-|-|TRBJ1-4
CAWRGWGVGEKLFF
TGTGCCTGGAGGGGTTGGGGGGTAGGAGAAAAACTGTTTTTT
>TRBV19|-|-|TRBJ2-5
CASSMDFQETQYF
TGTGCCAGTAGTATGGACTTCCAAGAGACCCAGTACTTC
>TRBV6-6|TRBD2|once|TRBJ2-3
CASSWGLAGGQDTQYF
TGTGCCAGCAGTTGGGGACTAGCGGGGGGGCAAGATACGCAGTATTTT
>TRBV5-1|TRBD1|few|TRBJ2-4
CASSNRQGAENIQYF
TGCGCCAGCAGCAATAGACAGGGGGCCGAAAACATTCAGTACTTC
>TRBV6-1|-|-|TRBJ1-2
CGSGGKKGYTF
TGTGGTAGCGGGGGGAAGAAGGGCTACACCTTC
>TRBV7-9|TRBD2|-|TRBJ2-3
CASSLWGSGGADTQYF
TGTGCCAGCAGCTTATGGGGTAGCGGGGGGGCAGATACGCAGTATTTT
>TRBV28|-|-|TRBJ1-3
CASSLFQGNTIYF
TGTGCCAGCAGTTTATTCCAGGGAAACACCATATATTTT
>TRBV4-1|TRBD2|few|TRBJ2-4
CASSQDPRLAGGINIQYF
TGCGCCAGCAGCCAAGATCCCAGACTAGCGGGAGGAATAAACATTCAGTACTTC
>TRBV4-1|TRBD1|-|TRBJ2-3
CASSQDKGQGAYF
TGCGCCAGCAGCCAAGATAAGGGACAGGGTGCGTATTTT
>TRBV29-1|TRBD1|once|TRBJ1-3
CSVADRGGNTIYF
TGCAGCGTCGCAGACAGGGGGGGAAACACCATATATTTT
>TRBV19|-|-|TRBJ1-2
CASSLRIANYGYTF
TGTGCCAGTAGTCTGCGGATAGCTAACTATGGCTACACCTTC
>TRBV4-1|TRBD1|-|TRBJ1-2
CASSPHGQGNTYGYTF
TGCGCCAGCAGCCCACACGGACAGGGTAATACCTATGGCTACACCTTC
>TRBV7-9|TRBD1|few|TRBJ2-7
CASSWRDRNYEQYF
TGTGCCAGCAGCTGGCGGGACAGGAACTACGAGCAGTACTTC
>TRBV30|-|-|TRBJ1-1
CAWSRGKAFF
TGTGCCTGGAGTCGAGGGAAAGCTTTCTTT
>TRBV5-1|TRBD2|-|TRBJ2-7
CASSSKTSGVYEQYF
TGCGCCAGCAGCTCAAAAACTAGCGGGGTATACGAGCAGTACTTC
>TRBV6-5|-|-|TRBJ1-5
CASSYSRGIYNQPQHF
TGTGCCAGCAGTTACTCACGAGGGATTTACAATCAGCCCCAGCATTTT
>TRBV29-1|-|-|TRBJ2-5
CSATTDWVEYF
TGCAGCGCCACGACCGACTGGGTGGAGTACTTC
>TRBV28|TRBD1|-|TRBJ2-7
CASSFGTGGIYEQYF
TGTGCCAGCAGTTTTGGAACAGGGGGCATCTACGAGCAGTACTTC